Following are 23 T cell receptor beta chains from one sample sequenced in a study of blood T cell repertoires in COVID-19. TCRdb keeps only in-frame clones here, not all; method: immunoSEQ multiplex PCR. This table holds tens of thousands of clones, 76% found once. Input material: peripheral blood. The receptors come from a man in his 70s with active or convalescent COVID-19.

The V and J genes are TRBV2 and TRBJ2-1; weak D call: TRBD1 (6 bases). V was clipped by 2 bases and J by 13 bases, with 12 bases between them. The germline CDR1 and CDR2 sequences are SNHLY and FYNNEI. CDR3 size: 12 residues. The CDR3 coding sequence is TGTGCCAGCAGTGAAAGGGGGACAAGCCAGTTCTTC. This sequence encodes CASSERGTSQFF.

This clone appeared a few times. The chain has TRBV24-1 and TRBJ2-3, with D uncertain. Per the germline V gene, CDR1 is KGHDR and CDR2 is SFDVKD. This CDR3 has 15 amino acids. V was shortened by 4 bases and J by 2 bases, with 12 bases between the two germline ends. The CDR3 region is CATSDRYSNTDTQYF. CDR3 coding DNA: TGTGCCACCAGTGACCGCTATTCCAACACAGATACGCAGTATTTT.

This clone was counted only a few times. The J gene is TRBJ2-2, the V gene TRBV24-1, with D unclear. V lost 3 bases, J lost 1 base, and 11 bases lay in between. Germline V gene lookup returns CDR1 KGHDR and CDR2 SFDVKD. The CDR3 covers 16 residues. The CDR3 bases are TGTGCCACCAGTGATAATCTCTCGGGGAACACCGGGGAGCTGTTTTTT. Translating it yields CATSDNLSGNTGELFF.

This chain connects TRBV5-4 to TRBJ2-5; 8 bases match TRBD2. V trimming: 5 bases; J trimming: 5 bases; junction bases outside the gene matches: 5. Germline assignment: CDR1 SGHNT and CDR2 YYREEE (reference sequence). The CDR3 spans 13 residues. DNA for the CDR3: TGTGCCAGCAGGGGGACTAGTCAGGAGACCCAGTACTTC. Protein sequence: CASRGTSQETQYF.

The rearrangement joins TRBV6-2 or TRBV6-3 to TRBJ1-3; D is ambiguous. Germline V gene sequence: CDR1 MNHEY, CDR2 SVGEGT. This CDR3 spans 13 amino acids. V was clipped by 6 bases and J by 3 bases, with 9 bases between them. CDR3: CASSPEFGNTIYF. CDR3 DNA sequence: TGTGCCAGCAGCCCGGAGTTTGGAAACACCATATATTTT.

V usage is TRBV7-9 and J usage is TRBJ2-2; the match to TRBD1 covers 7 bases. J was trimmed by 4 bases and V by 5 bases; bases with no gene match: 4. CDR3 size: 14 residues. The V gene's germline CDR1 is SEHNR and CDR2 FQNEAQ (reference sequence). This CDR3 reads CASSKDRTTGELFF. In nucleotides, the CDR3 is TGTGCCAGCAGCAAGGACAGGACCACCGGGGAGCTGTTTTTT.

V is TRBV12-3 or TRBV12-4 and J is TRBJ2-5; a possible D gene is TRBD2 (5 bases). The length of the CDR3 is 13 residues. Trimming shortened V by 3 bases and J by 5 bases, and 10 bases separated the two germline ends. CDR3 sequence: CASSLFGSETQYF. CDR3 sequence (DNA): TGTGCCAGCAGTTTGTTTGGGAGCGAGACCCAGTACTTC.

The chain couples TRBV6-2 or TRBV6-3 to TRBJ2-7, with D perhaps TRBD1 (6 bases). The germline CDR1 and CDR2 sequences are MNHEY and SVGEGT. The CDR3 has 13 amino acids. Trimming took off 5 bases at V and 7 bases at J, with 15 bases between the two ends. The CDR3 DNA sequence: TGTGCCAGCAGTCCCGGACAGCCGGGGGAGCAGTACTTC. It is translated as CASSPGQPGEQYF.

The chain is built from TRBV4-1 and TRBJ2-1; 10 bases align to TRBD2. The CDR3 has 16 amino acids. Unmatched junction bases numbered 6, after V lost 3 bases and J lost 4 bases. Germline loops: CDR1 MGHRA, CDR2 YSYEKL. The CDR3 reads CASSQIQRGGYNEQFF. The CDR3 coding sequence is TGCGCCAGCAGCCAGATACAGCGGGGGGGGTACAATGAGCAGTTCTTC.

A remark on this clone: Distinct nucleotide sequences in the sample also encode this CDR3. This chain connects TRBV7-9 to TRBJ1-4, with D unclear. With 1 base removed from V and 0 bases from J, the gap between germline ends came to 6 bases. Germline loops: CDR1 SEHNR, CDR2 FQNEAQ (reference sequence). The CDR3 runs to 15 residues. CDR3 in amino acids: CASSLGGSTNEKLFF. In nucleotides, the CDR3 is TGTGCCAGCAGCTTAGGAGGTTCAACTAATGAAAAACTGTTTTTT.

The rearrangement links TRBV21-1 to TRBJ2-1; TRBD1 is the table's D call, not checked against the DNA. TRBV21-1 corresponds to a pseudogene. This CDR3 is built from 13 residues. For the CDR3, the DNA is TGTGCCAGCAGCCAATACACAGGGTATGAGCAGTTCTTC. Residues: CASSQYTGYEQFF.

The CDR3 sequence is CASSLESADTQYF. The CDR3 coding sequence is TGTGCCAGCAGTCTAGAATCAGCAGATACGCAGTATTTT. The chain couples TRBV2 to TRBJ2-3; D is ambiguous. Germline CDR1 SNHLY, CDR2 FYNNEI. V was pared by 5 bases and J by 4 bases, with 10 bases between. The length of the CDR3 is 13 residues.

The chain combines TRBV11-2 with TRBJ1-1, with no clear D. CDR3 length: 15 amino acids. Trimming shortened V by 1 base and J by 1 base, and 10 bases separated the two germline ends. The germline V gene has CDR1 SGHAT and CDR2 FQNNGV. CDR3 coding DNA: TGTGCCAGCAGCTTAGCCAATAGACAGAACACTGAAGCTTTCTTT. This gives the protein CASSLANRQNTEAFF. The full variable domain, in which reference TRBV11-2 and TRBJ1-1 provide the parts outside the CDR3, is EAGVAQSPRYKIIEKRQSVAFWCNPISGHATLYWYQQILGQGPKLLIQFQNNGVVDDSQLPKDRFSAERLKGVDSTLKIQPAKLEDSAVYLCASSLANRQNTEAFFGQGTRLTVV.

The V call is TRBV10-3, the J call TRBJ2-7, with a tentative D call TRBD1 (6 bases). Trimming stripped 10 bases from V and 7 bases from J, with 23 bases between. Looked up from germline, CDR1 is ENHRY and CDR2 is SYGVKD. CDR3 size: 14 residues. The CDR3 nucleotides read TGTGCCACAGGGGTTACTGGACAGACGGGTGAGCAGTACTTC. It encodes CATGVTGQTGEQYF.

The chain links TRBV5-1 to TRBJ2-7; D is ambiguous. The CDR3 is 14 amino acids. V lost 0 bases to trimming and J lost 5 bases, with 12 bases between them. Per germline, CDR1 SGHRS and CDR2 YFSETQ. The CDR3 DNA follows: TGCGCCAGCAGCTTGGCAGCAGGATTGGACGAGCAGTACTTC. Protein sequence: CASSLAAGLDEQYF. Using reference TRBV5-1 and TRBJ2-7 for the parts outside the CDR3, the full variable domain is KAGVTQTPRYLIKTRGQQVTLSCSPISGHRSVSWYQQTPGQGLQFLFEYFSETQRNKGNFPGRFSGRQFSNSRSEMNVSTLELGDSALYLCASSLAAGLDEQYFGPGTRLTVT.

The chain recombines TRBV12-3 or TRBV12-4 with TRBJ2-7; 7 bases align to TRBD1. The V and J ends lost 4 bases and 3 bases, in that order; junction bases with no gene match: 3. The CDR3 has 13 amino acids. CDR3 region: CASSSGTDYEQYF. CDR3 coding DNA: TGTGCCAGCAGTTCCGGGACAGACTACGAGCAGTACTTC.

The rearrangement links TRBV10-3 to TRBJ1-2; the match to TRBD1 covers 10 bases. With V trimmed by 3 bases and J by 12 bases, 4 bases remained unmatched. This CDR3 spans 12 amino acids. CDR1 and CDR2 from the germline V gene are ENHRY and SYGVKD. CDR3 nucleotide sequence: TGTGCCATCAGTGACCGGACAGGGGGGGACACCTTC. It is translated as CAISDRTGGDTF.

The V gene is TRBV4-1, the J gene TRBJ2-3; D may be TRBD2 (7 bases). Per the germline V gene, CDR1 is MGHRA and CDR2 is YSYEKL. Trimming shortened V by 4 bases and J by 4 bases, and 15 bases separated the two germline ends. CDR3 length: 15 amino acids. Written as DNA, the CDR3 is TGCGCCAGCAGCCGAAGTCCGGGGGGCTCAGATACGCAGTATTTT. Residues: CASSRSPGGSDTQYF.

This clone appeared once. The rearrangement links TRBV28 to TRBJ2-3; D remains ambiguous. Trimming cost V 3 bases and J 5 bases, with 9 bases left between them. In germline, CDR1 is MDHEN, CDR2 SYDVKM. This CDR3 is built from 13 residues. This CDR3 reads CASSFAVGDTQYF. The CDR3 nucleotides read TGTGCCAGCAGTTTTGCCGTCGGAGATACGCAGTATTTT.

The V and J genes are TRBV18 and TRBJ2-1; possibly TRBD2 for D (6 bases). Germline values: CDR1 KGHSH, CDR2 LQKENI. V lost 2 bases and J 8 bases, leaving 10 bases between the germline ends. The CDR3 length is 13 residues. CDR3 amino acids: CASSPTGDYEQFF. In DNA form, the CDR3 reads TGTGCCAGCTCACCAACGGGGGACTATGAGCAGTTCTTC.

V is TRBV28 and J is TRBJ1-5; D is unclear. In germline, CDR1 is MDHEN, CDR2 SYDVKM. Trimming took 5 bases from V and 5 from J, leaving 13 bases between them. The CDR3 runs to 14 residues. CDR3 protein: CASSTTQSYQPQHF. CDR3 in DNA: TGTGCCAGCAGTACAACACAGAGTTATCAGCCCCAGCATTTT.

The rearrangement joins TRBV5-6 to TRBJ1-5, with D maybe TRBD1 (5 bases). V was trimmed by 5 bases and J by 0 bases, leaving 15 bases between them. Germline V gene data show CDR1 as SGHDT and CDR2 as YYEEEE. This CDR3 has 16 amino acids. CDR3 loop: CASSVRVGDSNQPQHF. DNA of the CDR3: TGTGCCAGCAGTGTCCGCGTAGGGGATAGCAATCAGCCCCAGCATTTT.

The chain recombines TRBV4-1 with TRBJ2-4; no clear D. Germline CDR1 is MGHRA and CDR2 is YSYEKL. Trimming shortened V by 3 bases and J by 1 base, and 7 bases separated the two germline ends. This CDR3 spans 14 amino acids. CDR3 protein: CASSHEQAKNIQYF. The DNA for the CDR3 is TGCGCCAGCAGCCATGAACAGGCCAAAAACATTCAGTACTTC.